This TCR beta chain was sequenced in a study of regulatory T cells in long-lasting Graves disease. Both iRepertoire HTBI primers and Arm-PCR of CDR3 regions were used to build the TCR beta libraries. TCRdb used MiXCR to reprocess the multiplex PCR reads, holding one entry per CDR3 protein. The sample includes about 450,000 distinct CDR3 sequences, around 15% of them seen just once. This CDR3 spans 16 amino acids. CDR1 and CDR2 from the germline V gene are ENHRY and SYGVKD. The time point denotes: newly diagnosed GD, antithyroid drugs for less than 3 months. PBMC-extracted RNA yielded the TCR library. In its sample, this clonotype was seen many times. These data were also filed under a second study, of T cells in Graves' hyperthyroidism and ophthalmopathy. That study adds: It was uncontrolled infection, other autoimmune disease, pregnancy or lactation that excluded patients.

Here the sequenced sample was peripheral blood mononuclear cells (PBMCs), taken at new diagnosis, from a patient treated with antithyroid drugs. The chain carries TRBV10-3 and TRBJ2-1, with 14 positions matching TRBD2. The J call is doubtful: the DNA matches TRBJ2-5 better. The clonotype originates from a woman in her forties or fifties with Graves disease. This CDR3 reads CAISESGLAGVETQYF. The CDR3 DNA reads TGTGCCATCAGTGAGTCGGGACTAGCGGGAGTCGAGACCCAGTACTTC.